This T cell receptor beta chain was captured by sequencing in a study of blood T cell repertoires in COVID-19. Repertoires were generated with immunoSEQ multiplex PCR, while TCRdb's copy carries only in-frame clones and drops some. The sample holds some 250,000 clones; roughly 80% are singletons and the top ten take roughly 3.3%. This clone has just a few counts. This CDR3 is built from 21 residues. The V call is TRBV21-1, the J call TRBJ1-5; the table assigns TRBD1, which was not confirmed against the DNA. TRBV21-1 is flagged as a pseudogene. Sequences were obtained from peripheral blood. The origin of this receptor is a woman younger than 35 with acute or convalescent COVID-19. In DNA form, the CDR3 reads TGTGCCAGCAGCACGCGCATGGGGGCGGGACAGGGCTACTTCCGAGATCAGCCCCAGCATTTT. Translated, it gives CASSTRMGAGQGYFRDQPQHF.